What follows is one TCR beta chain and its context. Its matching antigen is unknown. This sample is drawn from a study of T cell responses to AZD1222 COVID-19 vaccine. Whole-study results and caveats: AZD1222 recipients seropositive at baseline numbered only 5 to 7. As reported, nearly half of all spike-specific TCRs target variant regions that are unmutated. Researchers took repertoire samples only after the peak T cell response had come. White British ancestry dominated among donors, who included more females, and clonal diversity was possibly underestimated.

Repertoires were generated with immunoSEQ multiplex PCR, while TCRdb's copy carries only in-frame clones and drops some. The table has approximately 150,000 clones, about 93% seen once; the top ten hold about 5%. Germline values: CDR1 GTSNPN, CDR2 SVGIG (reference sequence). Between the trimmed V and J ends, which lost 1 base and 7 bases, there was a span of 17 bases. CDR3 length: 16 residues. The specimen comprised peripheral blood, sampled on day 0 of AZD1222 vaccination. The rearrangement uses TRBV30 and TRBJ1-6; possible D gene TRBD1, 5 bases. The source of this sequence is an adult in good health. This CDR3 is CAWSAYSGTLNSPLHF. The CDR3, as DNA: TGTGCCTGGAGTGCCTACTCCGGGACTTTAAATTCACCCCTCCACTTT. The whole variable domain, remainder taken from reference TRBV30 and TRBJ1-6, is SQTIHQWPATLVQPVGSPLSLECTVEGTSNPNLYWYRQAAGRGLQLLFYSVGIGQISSEVPQNLSASRPQDRQFILSSKKLLLSDSGFYLCAWSAYSGTLNSPLHFGNGTRLTVT.